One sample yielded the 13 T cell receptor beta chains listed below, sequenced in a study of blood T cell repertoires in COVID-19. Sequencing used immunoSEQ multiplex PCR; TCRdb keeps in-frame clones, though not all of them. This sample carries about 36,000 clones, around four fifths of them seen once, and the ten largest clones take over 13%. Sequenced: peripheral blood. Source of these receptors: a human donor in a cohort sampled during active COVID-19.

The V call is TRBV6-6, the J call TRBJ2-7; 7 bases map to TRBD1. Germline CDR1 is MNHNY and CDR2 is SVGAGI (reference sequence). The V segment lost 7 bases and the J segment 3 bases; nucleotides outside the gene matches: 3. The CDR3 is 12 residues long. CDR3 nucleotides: TGTGCCAGCAACTACAGGGGCTACGAGCAGTACTTC. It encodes CASNYRGYEQYF.

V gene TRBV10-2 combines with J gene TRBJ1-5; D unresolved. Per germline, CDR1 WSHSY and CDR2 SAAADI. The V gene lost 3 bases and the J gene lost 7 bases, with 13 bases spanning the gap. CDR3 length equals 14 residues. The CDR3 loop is CASSDSKEGQPQHF. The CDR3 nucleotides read TGCGCCAGCAGTGATTCCAAAGAGGGACAGCCCCAGCATTTT.

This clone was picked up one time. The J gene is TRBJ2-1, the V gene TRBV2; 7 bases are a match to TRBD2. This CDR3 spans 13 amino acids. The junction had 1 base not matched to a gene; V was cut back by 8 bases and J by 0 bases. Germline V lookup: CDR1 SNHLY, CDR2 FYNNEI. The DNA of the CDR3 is TGTGCCAGCGGGACTAACTCCTACAATGAGCAGTTCTTC. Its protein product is CASGTNSYNEQFF.

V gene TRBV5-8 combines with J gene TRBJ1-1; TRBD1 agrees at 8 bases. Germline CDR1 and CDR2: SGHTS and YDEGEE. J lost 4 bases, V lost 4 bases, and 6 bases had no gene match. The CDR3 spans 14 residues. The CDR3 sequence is CASSPGGRATEAFF. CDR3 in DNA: TGTGCCAGCAGCCCAGGGGGCAGGGCCACTGAAGCTTTCTTT.

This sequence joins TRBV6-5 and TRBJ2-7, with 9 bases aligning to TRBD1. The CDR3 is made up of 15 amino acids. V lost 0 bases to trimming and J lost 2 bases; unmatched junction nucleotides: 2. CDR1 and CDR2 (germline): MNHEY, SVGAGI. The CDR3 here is CASSYSYRGPYEQYF. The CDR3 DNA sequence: TGTGCCAGCAGTTACTCTTACAGGGGGCCCTACGAGCAGTACTTC.

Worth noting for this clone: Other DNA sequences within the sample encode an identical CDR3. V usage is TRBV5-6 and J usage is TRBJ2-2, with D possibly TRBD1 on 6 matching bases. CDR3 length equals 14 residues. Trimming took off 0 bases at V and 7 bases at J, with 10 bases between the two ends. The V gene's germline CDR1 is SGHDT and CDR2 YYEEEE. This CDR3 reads CASSLGGGGGELFF. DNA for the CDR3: TGTGCCAGCAGCTTGGGTGGGGGCGGCGGGGAGCTGTTTTTT.

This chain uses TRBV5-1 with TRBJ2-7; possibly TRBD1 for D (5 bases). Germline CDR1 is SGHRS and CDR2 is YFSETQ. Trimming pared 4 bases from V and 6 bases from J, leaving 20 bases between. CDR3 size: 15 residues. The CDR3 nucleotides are TGCGCCAGCAGCAATAGGGGTTCGAGTTTCGGCGAGCAGTACTTC. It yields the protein CASSNRGSSFGEQYF.

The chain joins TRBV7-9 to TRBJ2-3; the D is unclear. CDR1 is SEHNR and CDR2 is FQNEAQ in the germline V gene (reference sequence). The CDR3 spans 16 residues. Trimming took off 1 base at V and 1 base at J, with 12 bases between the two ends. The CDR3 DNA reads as TGTGCCAGCAGCTTAGACCCGGGTCGCGGCACAGATACGCAGTATTTT. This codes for CASSLDPGRGTDTQYF.

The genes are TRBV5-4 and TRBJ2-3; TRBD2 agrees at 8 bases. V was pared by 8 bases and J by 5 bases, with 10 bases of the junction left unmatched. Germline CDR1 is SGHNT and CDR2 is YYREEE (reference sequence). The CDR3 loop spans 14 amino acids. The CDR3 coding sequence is TGTGCCAGTCTATTGGCGGGGGGAGGAGATACGCAGTATTTT. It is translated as CASLLAGGGDTQYF.

This chain's CDR3 is CASRPQTGGGNQPQHF. CDR3 coding DNA: TGTGCCAGTAGACCTCAGACAGGGGGCGGCAATCAGCCCCAGCATTTT. The rearrangement links TRBV19 to TRBJ1-5; TRBD1 matches at 10 bases. The J segment lost 2 bases and the V segment lost 6 bases, leaving 7 bases of the junction unmatched. The CDR3 is 16 amino acids. CDR1 is LNHDA and CDR2 is SQIVND in the germline V gene (reference sequence).

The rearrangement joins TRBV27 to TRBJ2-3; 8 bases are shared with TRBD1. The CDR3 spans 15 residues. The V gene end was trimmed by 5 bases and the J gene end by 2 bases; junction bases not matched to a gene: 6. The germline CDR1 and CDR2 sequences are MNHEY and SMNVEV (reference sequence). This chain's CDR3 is CASSAWDRHTDTQYF. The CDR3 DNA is TGTGCCAGCAGTGCTTGGGACAGGCACACAGATACGCAGTATTTT.

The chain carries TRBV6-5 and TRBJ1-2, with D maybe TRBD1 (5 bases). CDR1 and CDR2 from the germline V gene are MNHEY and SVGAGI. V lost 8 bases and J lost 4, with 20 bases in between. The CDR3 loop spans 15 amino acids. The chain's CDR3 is CASGEGTAEFYGYTF. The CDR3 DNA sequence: TGTGCCAGCGGGGAGGGGACGGCCGAGTTCTATGGCTACACCTTC.

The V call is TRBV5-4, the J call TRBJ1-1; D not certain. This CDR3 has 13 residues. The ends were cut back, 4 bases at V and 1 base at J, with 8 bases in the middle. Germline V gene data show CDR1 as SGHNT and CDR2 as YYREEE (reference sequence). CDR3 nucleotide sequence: TGTGCCAGCAGCATAGACTGGAACACTGAAGCTTTCTTT. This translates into CASSIDWNTEAFF.